The 9 T cell receptor beta chains in this list originate from one sample, sequenced in a study of T cells in Graves' hyperthyroidism and ophthalmopathy (dated by TCRdb to the late 2010s). Library preparation used multiplex PCR. TCRdb lists the instrument as Illumina HiSeq 2000. TCR beta CDR3 regions were amplified from RNA transcripts. The TCR CDR3 was subjected to a first round of RT-PCR using the HTBI primer set and the Qiagen OneStep RT-PCR kit. TCRdb redid the processing of the public reads, applying fastp at Q25 and MiXCR, and retained in-frame beta chains. Rows are combined by CDR3 protein, so each entry shows the most common genes and DNA. The sample yields under 800,000 distinct CDR3 sequences; 14% were counted once. The ten largest clones capture 9.5% to 13% of the sample. Sequencing was carried out using blood. These receptors originate from a woman younger than 35 with Graves' hyperthyroidism.

Only one count was recorded for this clonotype. The chain carries TRBV9 and TRBJ1-6; D remains unclear. This CDR3 spans 19 amino acids. V lost 3 bases to trimming and J lost 7 bases, with 26 bases between them. Germline V lookup: CDR1 SGDLS, CDR2 YYNGEE. CDR3 sequence (DNA): TGTGCCAGCAGCGACAGTGGGGAGTCGGTGGAGGCGTGGAATTCACCCCTCCACTTT. It specifies CASSDSGESVEAWNSPLHF. Using reference TRBV9 and TRBJ1-6 for the parts outside the CDR3, the full variable domain is DSGVTQTPKHLITATGQRVTLRCSPRSGDLSVYWYQQSLDQGLQFLIQYYNGEERAKGNILERFSAQQFPDLHSELNLSSLELGDSALYFCASSDSGESVEAWNSPLHFGNGTRLTVT.

In this sample, this clonotype turned up many times. The CDR3 bases are TGTGCCAGCAGTTTAGGCCCCGCACTAGCCAAAAACATTCAGTACTTC. Protein: CASSLGPALAKNIQYF. The chain combines TRBV12-3 or TRBV12-4 with TRBJ2-4, with D uncertain. With 1 base removed from V and 0 bases from J, the gap between germline ends came to 10 bases. The CDR3 length is 16 residues.

Remarks on this clonotype: This clone may be a read error of a much larger clone one base away. This chain joins TRBV12-3 or TRBV12-4 and TRBJ2-3, with unresolved D. The CDR3 contains 12 residues. The V gene lost 3 bases and the J gene lost 10 bases, with 11 bases spanning the gap. CDR3 amino acids: CASSFLQNPQYF. CDR3 DNA sequence: TGTGCCAGCAGTTTCTTGCAGAATCCGCAGTATTTT.

At least ten counts were recorded for this clonotype. This chain links TRBV11-2 with TRBJ1-1; 7 nucleotides align to TRBD1. J gave up 3 bases and V 6 bases, and 4 bases lay outside the gene matches. The CDR3 spans 13 residues. Germline CDR1 SGHAT, CDR2 FQNNGV. CDR3 loop: CASSFTGDTEAFF. For the CDR3, the DNA is TGTGCCAGCAGTTTTACAGGGGACACTGAAGCTTTCTTT.

This clonotype was observed a handful of times. Given a much more abundant clone one base away, this may be a read error. The chain couples TRBV18 to TRBJ1-1; D is possibly TRBD1 (5 bases). Germline CDR1 reads KGHSH; CDR2 reads LQKENI. The CDR3 is 14 amino acids. This CDR3 is CAGSPQGIGTEAFF. The CDR3 coding sequence is TGTGCCGGCTCACCCCAGGGTATAGGTACTGAAGCTTTCTTT.

This clonotype was found many times. The chain couples TRBV18 to TRBJ2-7; the D gene could be TRBD1 or TRBD2 (5 bases each). Germline CDR1 KGHSH, CDR2 LQKENI. This CDR3 spans 12 amino acids. Trimming removed 2 bases at V and 6 bases at J, with 8 bases between. The CDR3 DNA reads TGTGCCAGCTCACCAGATGGGACCGAGCAGTACTTC. This gives the protein CASSPDGTEQYF. The full variable domain, completed using reference TRBV18 and TRBJ2-7, is NAGVMQNPRHLVRRRGQEARLRCSPMKGHSHVYWYRQLPEEGLKFMVYLQKENIIDESGMPKERFSAEFPKEGPSILRIQQVVRGDSAAYFCASSPDGTEQYFGPGTRLTVT.

The gene calls are TRBV12-3 or TRBV12-4 and TRBJ1-5, with 8 nucleotides matching TRBD1. V lost 1 base to trimming and J lost 0 bases; unmatched junction nucleotides: 5. The CDR3 contains 17 residues. CDR3 sequence (DNA): TGTGCCAGCAGTTTAGGTCGCAGGGGGCATAGCAATCAGCCCCAGCATTTT. It specifies CASSLGRRGHSNQPQHF.

This clonotype was counted only a few times. This chain connects TRBV19 to TRBJ1-2; D call uncertain. The germline V gene has CDR1 LNHDA and CDR2 SQIVND (reference sequence). V was trimmed by 4 bases and J by 3 bases, leaving 9 bases between them. CDR3 length equals 13 residues. CDR3 nucleotides: TGTGCCAGTAGTACCGACCGATACTATGGCTACACCTTC. Its translation: CASSTDRYYGYTF. Using reference TRBV19 and TRBJ1-2 for the parts outside the CDR3, the full variable domain is DGGITQSPKYLFRKEGQNVTLSCEQNLNHDAMYWYRQDPGQGLRLIYYSQIVNDFQKGDIAEGYSVSREKKESFPLTVTSAQKNPTAFYLCASSTDRYYGYTFGSGTRLTVV.

DNA of the CDR3: TGTGCCAGCACCGTGAACTGGGAAGAGACCCAGTACTTC. Amino acids: CASTVNWEETQYF. J is TRBJ2-5 and V is TRBV14, with unresolved D. V lost 7 bases to trimming and J lost 3 bases, with 12 bases between them. This CDR3 has 13 residues. CDR1 and CDR2 (germline): SGHDN, FVKESK.